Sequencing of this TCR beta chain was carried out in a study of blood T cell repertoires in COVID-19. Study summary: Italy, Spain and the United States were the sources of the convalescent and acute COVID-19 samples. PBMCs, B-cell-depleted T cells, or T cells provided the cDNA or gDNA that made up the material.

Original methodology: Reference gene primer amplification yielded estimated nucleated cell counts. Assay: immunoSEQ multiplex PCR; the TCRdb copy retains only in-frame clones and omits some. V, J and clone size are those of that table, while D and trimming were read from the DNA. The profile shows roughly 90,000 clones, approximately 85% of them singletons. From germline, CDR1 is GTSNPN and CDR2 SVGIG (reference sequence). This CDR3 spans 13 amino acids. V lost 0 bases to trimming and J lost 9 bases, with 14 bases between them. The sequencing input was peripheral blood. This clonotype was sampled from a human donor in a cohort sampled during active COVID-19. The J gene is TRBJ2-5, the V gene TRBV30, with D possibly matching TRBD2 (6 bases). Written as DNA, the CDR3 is TGTGCCTGGAGTGTAGGCGGCGTAGCGGCCCAGTACTTC. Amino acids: CAWSVGGVAAQYF.